A single sample gave rise to the 20 T cell receptor beta chains below, sequenced in a study of CD8 T cells in ankylosing spondylitis. TCRdb redid the calling of the 5' RACE reads with MiXCR, one entry per CDR3 protein. Counted here are about 130,000 distinct CDR3 sequences, 5.5% to 7.5% occurring once; the ten biggest clones make up roughly 12%. What was sequenced was blood, either unsorted or a sorted T cell fraction (not recorded which). These TCRs come from a female donor with ankylosing spondylitis or in good health (not recorded which).

This clonotype was counted at least ten times. The chain uses TRBV3-1 and TRBJ2-5; 7 nucleotides match TRBD1. The CDR3 sequence is 14 residues long. The V gene end was trimmed by 2 bases and the J gene end by 5 bases; junction bases not matched to a gene: 5. Looked up from germline, CDR1 is LGHDT and CDR2 is YNNKEL (reference sequence). For the CDR3, the DNA is TGTGCCAGCAGCCAAAGACAGGGCTGGGAGACCCAGTACTTC. This sequence encodes CASSQRQGWETQYF.

This clonotype was found many times. The chain uses TRBV19 and TRBJ2-7; 7 bases are a match to TRBD1. Losses at the gene ends were 5 bases for V and 6 bases for J; bases not matched to a gene: 7. The CDR3 covers 13 residues. The germline V gene has CDR1 LNHDA and CDR2 SQIVND (reference sequence). The CDR3 region has the DNA TGTGCCAGTAGTTTCGGGACAGCAAGCGAGCAGTACTTC. Encoded protein: CASSFGTASEQYF.

This clonotype was counted a single time. The V and J genes are TRBV20-1 and TRBJ1-1, with D tentatively TRBD1 (6 bases). This CDR3 comprises 11 residues. V gave up 5 bases and J gave up 7 bases, with 11 bases separating them. Germline-derived CDR1 and CDR2 are DFQATT and SNEGSKA (reference sequence). The CDR3 DNA reads TGCAGTGCTTCTGGGACACTTGAAGCTTTCTTT. Residues: CSASGTLEAFF.

Comment on this clonotype: A read error may explain this, as a much larger clone is one base away. The chain combines TRBV20-1 with TRBJ1-1, with D perhaps matching TRBD1 (6 bases). V shed 8 bases and J shed 1 base, with 17 bases lying between them. CDR3 length equals 14 residues. From germline, CDR1 is DFQATT and CDR2 SNEGSKA (reference sequence). The CDR3 loop reads CSTLAGGANTEAFF. CDR3 sequence (DNA): TGCAGTACTCTCGCCGGGGGGGCGAACACTGAAGCTTTCTTT.

This sequence joins TRBV5-1 and TRBJ2-7, with 10 bases fitting TRBD2. CDR3 length equals 18 residues. In germline, CDR1 is SGHRS, CDR2 YFSETQ. With 4 bases clipped from V and 5 bases from J, the junction kept 18 bases outside the gene matches. In DNA form, the CDR3 reads TGCGCCAGCAGCGCCCTCCCCAGCGGGGGGGGCAATCCTAACGAGCAGTACTTC. This encodes CASSALPSGGGNPNEQYF.

As to this clonotype: One end of the junction is discordant with germline, which a read error may explain. The chain uses TRBV18 and TRBJ1-2; 8 bases map to TRBD1. Germline assignment: CDR1 KGHSH and CDR2 LQKENI. This CDR3 is 14 amino acids long. CDR3 sequence (DNA): TGTGCCAGCTCGGGACAGGACCTTTACTATGACTACACCTTC. It is translated as CASSGQDLYYDYTF.

This clonotype was detected many times. The rearrangement links TRBV15 to TRBJ1-4, with TRBD1 matching 7 bases. The CDR3 is 16 amino acids. V shed 2 bases and J 3 bases; nucleotides not matched to a gene: 6. Germline CDR1 is LNHNV and CDR2 is YYDKDF (reference sequence). In nucleotides, the CDR3 is TGTGCCACCAGCAGAACCGACAGGGTCTCTAATGAAAAACTGTTTTTT. It encodes CATSRTDRVSNEKLFF.

The rearrangement joins TRBV29-1 to TRBJ2-7; D is unresolved. Trimming cost V 2 bases and J 5 bases, with 7 bases left between them. This CDR3 comprises 11 residues. CDR1 is SQVTM and CDR2 is ANQGSEA in the germline V gene. The CDR3 sequence: CSVEYLHEQYF. The DNA of the CDR3 is TGCAGCGTTGAATACCTCCACGAGCAGTACTTC.

CDR3 DNA: TGTGCCAGCAGCTTAGGTGTAGGGAAGAGCTATGGCTACACCTTC. Residues: CASSLGVGKSYGYTF. V is TRBV7-9 and J is TRBJ1-2; D is unresolved. This CDR3 has 15 amino acids. V was cut by 1 base and J by 4 bases, with 13 bases left in between. Germline V gene data show CDR1 as SEHNR and CDR2 as FQNEAQ (reference sequence).

This clonotype was observed many times. This rearrangement joins TRBV12-3 or TRBV12-4 to TRBJ2-1; perhaps TRBD2 as D (5 bases). CDR3 size: 12 residues. Trimming removed 5 bases at V and 15 bases at J, with 17 bases between. The CDR3, as DNA: TGTGCCAGCAGTAAGGTCCCGGGAAAGACGTTCTTC. Translation gives CASSKVPGKTFF.

This clonotype has a count of ten or more. CDR3 nucleotide sequence: TGTGCCAGCAGACCAAGGACAGGGGGCTACGATGGCTACACCTTC. Residues: CASRPRTGGYDGYTF. The chain is built from TRBV7-2 and TRBJ1-2; 11 bases agree with TRBD1. Trimming took 6 bases from V and 6 from J; bases not matched to a gene: 9. The CDR3 is 15 amino acids. Germline CDR1 is SGHTA and CDR2 is FQGNSA.

This clonotype was detected ten times or more. This sequence joins TRBV12-3 or TRBV12-4 and TRBJ1-4, with D possibly being TRBD1 (5 bases). V lost 3 bases and J lost 4, with 15 bases in between. This CDR3 is built from 16 residues. The CDR3 coding sequence is TGTGCCAGCAGTTTGGCCCAGGGCGCTGGTAATGAAAAACTGTTTTTT. Translating it yields CASSLAQGAGNEKLFF.

This clonotype was recorded at least ten times. The chain joins TRBV5-1 to TRBJ2-7, with a possible D match to TRBD2 (5 bases). CDR1 and CDR2 from the germline V gene are SGHRS and YFSETQ. V gave up 0 bases and J gave up 3 bases, with 10 bases separating them. This CDR3 is built from 14 residues. CDR3 DNA sequence: TGCGCCAGCAGCTTGGACGGGATTTTCTACGAGCAGTACTTC. Amino acid sequence: CASSLDGIFYEQYF.

The sample holds many counts of this clonotype. This rearrangement joins TRBV28 to TRBJ2-3; 7 bases agree with TRBD1. The V gene end was trimmed by 1 base and the J gene end by 3 bases; junction bases not matched to a gene: 4. Per the germline V gene, CDR1 is MDHEN and CDR2 is SYDVKM. The CDR3 totals 15 residues. As DNA, the CDR3 is TGTGCCAGCAGTTTATCGGGACAGCAGACAGATACGCAGTATTTT. The encoded protein is CASSLSGQQTDTQYF.

This clonotype was picked up many times. The CDR3 protein is CASSLVGDQETQYF. CDR3 nucleotide sequence: TGTGCCAGCAGCTTAGTGGGGGACCAAGAGACCCAGTACTTC. This rearrangement joins TRBV7-6 to TRBJ2-5; D possibly matches TRBD1 or TRBD2 (5 bases each). The ends were cut back, 1 base at V and 0 bases at J, with 6 bases in the middle. CDR1 and CDR2 (germline): SGHVS, FNYEAQ. This CDR3 region has 14 residues. The entire variable domain, with the rest obtained from reference TRBV7-6 and TRBJ2-5, is as follows: GAGVSQSPRYKVTKRGQDVALRCDPISGHVSLYWYRQALGQGPEFLTYFNYEAQQDKSGLPNDRFSAERPEGSISTLTIQRTEQRDSAMYRCASSLVGDQETQYFGPGTRLLVL.

This clonotype was counted ten times or more. The V gene is TRBV28, the J gene TRBJ1-2, with 10 bases identical to TRBD1. After removal of 8 bases from V and 6 bases from J, the junction contained 9 bases not matched to a gene. Germline V lookup: CDR1 MDHEN, CDR2 SYDVKM. The CDR3 covers 14 residues. The CDR3 protein is CASETGGPTNGYTF. The CDR3 DNA is TGTGCCAGCGAGACAGGGGGCCCAACTAATGGCTACACCTTC.

This clonotype was counted at least ten times. The chain is built from TRBV27 and TRBJ2-7; 11 bases are a match to TRBD2. This CDR3 comprises 17 residues. The trim removed 0 bases at V and 3 bases at J, leaving 7 bases unmatched. Germline loops: CDR1 MNHEY, CDR2 SMNVEV (reference sequence). The DNA for the CDR3 is TGTGCCAGCAGTTTATCGGTACTAGCGGGGGTAGTCTACGAGCAGTACTTC. It codes for CASSLSVLAGVVYEQYF.

Concerning this clonotype itself: A read error is possible here, since a much larger clone lies one base away. The V call is TRBV28, the J call TRBJ1-1; D unresolved. Trimming removed 11 bases at V and 1 base at J, with 14 bases between. Germline V gives CDR1 MDHEN, CDR2 SYDVKM. CDR3 length: 13 residues. The CDR3 protein is CAAKGLRNTEAFF. Here the CDR3 DNA reads TGTGCCGCCAAAGGACTTCGGAACACTGAAGCTTTCTTT.

This clonotype was recorded many times. The genes are TRBV7-9 and TRBJ2-5, with D possibly TRBD1 on 5 matching bases. V dropped 3 bases and J dropped 5 bases, with 16 bases sitting between them. The CDR3 is made up of 15 amino acids. Germline V CDR1 and CDR2: SEHNR, FQNEAQ (reference sequence). The DNA for the CDR3 is TGTGCCAGCAGCTTCACGGGCCTCTCAGGGGAGACCCAGTACTTC. Protein product: CASSFTGLSGETQYF.

This clonotype has a count of ten or more. The gene calls are TRBV18 and TRBJ2-2, with 9 positions matching TRBD2. V shed 4 bases, J shed 2 bases, and the junction held 5 bases outside the gene matches. The CDR3 has 16 residues. Germline V gene data show CDR1 as KGHSH and CDR2 as LQKENI. DNA of the CDR3: TGTGCCAGCTCACGAGCGGGGGGCCTCAACACCGGGGAGCTGTTTTTT. This gives the protein CASSRAGGLNTGELFF.